These 5 T cell receptor beta chains were all obtained from the same sample, sequenced in a study of tumor-infiltrating lymphocytes in primary liver carcinoma. Joint extraction of RNA and DNA used about 17-30 mg of bulk tissue that was unsorted. Making TCR beta cDNA involved 400 to 600 ng total RNA and a constant-region primer. Generation of the TCR beta libraries relied on three nested multiplex PCR rounds using slightly modified ARM-PCR. PCR rounds one and two used TRBV1-TRBV30 forward primers with a C-beta reverse primer for around 11 cycles each. In TCRdb, the multiplex PCR reads were re-called with MiXCR into one record per CDR3 protein. The table has about 37,000 distinct CDR3 sequences, roughly 73% seen once. The sample was tumor-adjacent normal liver tissue. Receptors originate from a man aged 35 to 55 with primary liver carcinoma and hepatitis B virus infection.

The chain has TRBV6-6 and TRBJ1-3; D gene uncertain. V was clipped by 7 bases and J by 6 bases, with 22 bases between them. The CDR3 runs 16 residues. Germline V lookup: CDR1 MNHNY, CDR2 SVGAGI (reference sequence). The CDR3 DNA reads TGTGCCAGCACCAGGCGATCCCAGGTGATCCAAAACACCATATATTTT. This sequence encodes CASTRRSQVIQNTIYF.

As to this clonotype: The germline gene is not matched at one end of the junction; a read error may be the cause. The chain is built from TRBV29-1 and TRBJ2-5; D possibly corresponds to TRBD2 (6 bases). CDR1 is SQVTM, CDR2 ANQGSEA, per germline. This CDR3 is built from 12 residues. The CDR3 sequence is CSIWGEQETQYF. The CDR3, as DNA: TGCAGCATTTGGGGGGAGCAAGAGACTCAGTACTTC.

This clonotype showed up just once. The chain couples TRBV6-5 to TRBJ2-7; no clear D gene. Deletions cut 4 bases from V and 9 bases from J, with 10 bases between. This CDR3 is 11 amino acids long. Germline assignment: CDR1 MNHEY and CDR2 SVGAGI. DNA of the CDR3: TGTGCCAGCAGTTCGAGTCGCGTGCAGTACTTC. This translates into CASSSSRVQYF.

J is TRBJ2-4 and V is TRBV6-7; possibly TRBD2 for D (6 bases). TRBV6-7 counts as an open reading frame of uncertain function. CDR3 size: 14 residues. In DNA form, the CDR3 reads TGTACTAGCAGTTACTCCGGGGATCGGTACATTCAGTACTTC. Protein sequence: CTSSYSGDRYIQYF.

V usage is TRBV11-2 and J usage is TRBJ2-1; the D call may be TRBD1 or TRBD2 (5 bases each). CDR3 length: 15 residues. Trimming shortened V by 9 bases and J by 11 bases, and 26 bases separated the two germline ends. In germline, CDR1 is SGHAT, CDR2 FQNNGV. The CDR3 sequence is CASNRPRGERNKQFF. The CDR3 nucleotides are TGTGCCAGTAATAGGCCTAGGGGAGAGAGGAATAAGCAGTTCTTC. The whole variable domain, filled in from reference TRBV11-2 and TRBJ2-1, reads EAGVAQSPRYKIIEKRQSVAFWCNPISGHATLYWYQQILGQGPKLLIQFQNNGVVDDSQLPKDRFSAERLKGVDSTLKIQPAKLEDSAVYLCASNRPRGERNKQFFGPGTRLTVL.